The present entry profiles one TCR beta chain with its context. This specimen belongs to a study of cytomegalovirus exposure and HLA in healthy donors. After removal of 3 bases from V and 4 bases from J, the junction contained 4 bases not matched to a gene. From germline, CDR1 is MNHNS and CDR2 SASEGT. The CDR3 has 15 amino acids. The primer mix had 60 Vbeta and 13 Jbeta primers. Only in-frame clones appear in the TCRdb table, and some are missing; sequencing was by immunoSEQ multiplex PCR. The sample yields about 270,000 clones, about 66% seen once. This chain joins TRBV6-1 and TRBJ2-1; 9 bases are shared with TRBD2. Sequenced material: PBMCs. The sequence was collected from a female donor in good health and CMV-seronegative. CDR3 in amino acids: CASSEVAGEYNEQFF. The CDR3 nucleotides read TGTGCCAGCAGTGAGGTAGCGGGAGAGTACAATGAGCAGTTCTTC.